What follows describes a single TCR beta chain. Trimming removed 5 bases at V and 4 bases at J, with 20 bases between. This CDR3 comprises 16 residues. Per germline, CDR1 PRHDT and CDR2 FYEKMQ (reference sequence). The source of the sample is a study of shared clonotypes between healthy human individuals. Naive CD8 cells lacked CD45RO and underwent positive selection for CCR7, leaving out terminally differentiated effector memory CD45RA+ cells. The assay was immunoSEQ multiplex PCR, and TCRdb's table has in-frame clones only and misses some. Of about 2.2 million clones listed, approximately 94% were seen once; the top ten hold approximately 1.7%.

Sequences were obtained from naive CD8+ T cells from PBMCs. This clonotype was obtained from a man younger than 30 in good health. Some clones in this sample may be carry-over from other donors' samples. The V gene is TRBV13, the J gene TRBJ2-5, with D perhaps assigned TRBD1 or TRBD2 (6 bases each). For the CDR3, the DNA is TGTGCCAGCAGCCCCCAGGGCGGAGGGGGACGAGAGACCCAGTACTTC. It codes for CASSPQGGGGRETQYF.